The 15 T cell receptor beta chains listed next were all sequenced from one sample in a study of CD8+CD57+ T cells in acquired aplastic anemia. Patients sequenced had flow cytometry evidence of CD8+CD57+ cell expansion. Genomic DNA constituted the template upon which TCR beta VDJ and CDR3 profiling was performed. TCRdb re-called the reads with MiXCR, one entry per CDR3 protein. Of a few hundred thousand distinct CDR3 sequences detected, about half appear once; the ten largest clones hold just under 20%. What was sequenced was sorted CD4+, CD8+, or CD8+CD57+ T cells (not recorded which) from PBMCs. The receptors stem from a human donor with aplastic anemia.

CDR3 DNA: TGTGCCAGCAGCTTGTATGAGCAGGGAGAGACCCAGTACTTC. Protein: CASSLYEQGETQYF. This sequence joins TRBV7-9 and TRBJ2-5; D is possibly TRBD1 (5 bases). The CDR3 sequence is 14 residues long. Germline-derived CDR1 and CDR2 are SEHNR and FQNEAQ (reference sequence). V lost 3 bases and J 4 bases, leaving 12 bases between the germline ends.

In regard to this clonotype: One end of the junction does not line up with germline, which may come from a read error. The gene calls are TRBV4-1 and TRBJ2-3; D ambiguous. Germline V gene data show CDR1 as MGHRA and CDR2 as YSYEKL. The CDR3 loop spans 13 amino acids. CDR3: CASSQGWADTQCF. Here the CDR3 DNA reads TGTGCCAGCAGCCAAGGATGGGCAGATACGCAGTGTTTT.

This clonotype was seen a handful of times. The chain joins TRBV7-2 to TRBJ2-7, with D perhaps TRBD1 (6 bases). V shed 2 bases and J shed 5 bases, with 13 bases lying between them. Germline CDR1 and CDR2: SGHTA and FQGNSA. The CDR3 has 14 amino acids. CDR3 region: CASSLYTGSDEQYF. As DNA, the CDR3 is TGTGCCAGCAGCTTATATACAGGGAGCGACGAGCAGTACTTC. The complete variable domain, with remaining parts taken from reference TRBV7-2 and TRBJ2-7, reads GAGVSQSPSNKVTEKGKDVELRCDPISGHTALYWYRQSLGQGLEFLIYFQGNSAPDKSGLPSDRFSAERTGGSVSTLTIQRTQQEDSAVYLCASSLYTGSDEQYFGPGTRLTVT.

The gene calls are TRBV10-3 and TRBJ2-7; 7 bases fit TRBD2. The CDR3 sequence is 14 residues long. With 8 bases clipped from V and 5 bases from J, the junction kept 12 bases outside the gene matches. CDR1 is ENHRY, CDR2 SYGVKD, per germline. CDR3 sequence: CAISPPGGGNEQYF. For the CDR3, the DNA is TGTGCCATCTCTCCCCCGGGAGGAGGCAACGAGCAGTACTTC.

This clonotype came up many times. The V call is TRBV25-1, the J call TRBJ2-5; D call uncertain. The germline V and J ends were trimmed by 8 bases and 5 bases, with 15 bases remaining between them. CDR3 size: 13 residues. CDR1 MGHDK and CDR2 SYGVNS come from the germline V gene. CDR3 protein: CASSKLGYETQYF. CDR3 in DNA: TGTGCCAGCTCCAAGTTGGGGTATGAGACCCAGTACTTC.

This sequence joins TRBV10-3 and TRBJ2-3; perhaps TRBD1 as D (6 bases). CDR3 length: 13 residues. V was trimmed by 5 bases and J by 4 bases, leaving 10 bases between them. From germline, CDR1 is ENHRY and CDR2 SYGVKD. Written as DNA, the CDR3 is TGTGCCATCAGTTCCCCAGGGGCAGATACGCAGTATTTT. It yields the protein CAISSPGADTQYF.

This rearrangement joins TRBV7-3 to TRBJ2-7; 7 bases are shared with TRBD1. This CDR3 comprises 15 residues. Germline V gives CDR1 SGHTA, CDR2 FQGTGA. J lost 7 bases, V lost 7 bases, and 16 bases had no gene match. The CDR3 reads CASIQESSQGDEQYF. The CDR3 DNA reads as TGTGCCAGCATCCAAGAATCAAGCCAGGGGGATGAGCAGTACTTC. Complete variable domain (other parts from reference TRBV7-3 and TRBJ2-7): GAGVSQTPSNKVTEKGKYVELRCDPISGHTALYWYRQSLGQGPEFLIYFQGTGAADDSGLPNDRFFAVRPEGSVSTLKIQRTERGDSAVYLCASIQESSQGDEQYFGPGTRLTVT.

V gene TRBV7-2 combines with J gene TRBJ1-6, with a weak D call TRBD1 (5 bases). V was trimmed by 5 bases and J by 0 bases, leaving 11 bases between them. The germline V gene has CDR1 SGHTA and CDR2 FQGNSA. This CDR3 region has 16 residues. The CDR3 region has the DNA TGTGCCAGCAGCCGGGCAGGGAACTCCTATAATTCACCCCTCCACTTT. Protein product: CASSRAGNSYNSPLHF.

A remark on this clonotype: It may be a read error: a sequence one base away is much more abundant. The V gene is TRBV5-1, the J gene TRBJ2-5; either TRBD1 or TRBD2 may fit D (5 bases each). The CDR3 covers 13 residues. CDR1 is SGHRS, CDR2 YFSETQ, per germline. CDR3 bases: TGCGCCAGCAGCGATCGCGGTGAGGGGACCCAGTGCTTC. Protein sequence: CASSDRGEGTQCF.

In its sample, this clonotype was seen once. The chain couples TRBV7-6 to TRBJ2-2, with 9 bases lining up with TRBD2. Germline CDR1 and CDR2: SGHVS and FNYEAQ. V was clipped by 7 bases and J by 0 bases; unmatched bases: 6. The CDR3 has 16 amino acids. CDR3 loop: CASTWLAGANTGELFF. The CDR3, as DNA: TGTGCCAGCACCTGGTTAGCGGGGGCGAACACCGGGGAGCTGTTTTTT. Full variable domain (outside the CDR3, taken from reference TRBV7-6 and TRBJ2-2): GAGVSQSPRYKVTKRGQDVALRCDPISGHVSLYWYRQALGQGPEFLTYFNYEAQQDKSGLPNDRFSAERPEGSISTLTIQRTEQRDSAMYRCASTWLAGANTGELFFGEGSRLTVL.

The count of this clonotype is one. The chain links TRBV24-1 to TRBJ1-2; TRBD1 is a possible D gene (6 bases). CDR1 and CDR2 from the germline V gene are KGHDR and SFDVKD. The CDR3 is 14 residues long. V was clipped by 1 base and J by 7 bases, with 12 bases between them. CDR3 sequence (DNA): TGTGCCACCAGTGATTTTTCGGGGGCGCGTGGCTACACCTTC. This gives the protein CATSDFSGARGYTF.

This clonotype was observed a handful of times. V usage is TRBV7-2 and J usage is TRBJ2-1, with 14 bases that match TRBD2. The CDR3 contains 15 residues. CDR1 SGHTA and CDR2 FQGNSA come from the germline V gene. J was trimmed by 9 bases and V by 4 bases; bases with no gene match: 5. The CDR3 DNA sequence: TGTGCCAGCAGCTCGGGACTAGCGGGGGTCACTGAGCAGTTCTTC. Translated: CASSSGLAGVTEQFF. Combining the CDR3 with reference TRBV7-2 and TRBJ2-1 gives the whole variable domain GAGVSQSPSNKVTEKGKDVELRCDPISGHTALYWYRQSLGQGLEFLIYFQGNSAPDKSGLPSDRFSAERTGGSVSTLTIQRTQQEDSAVYLCASSSGLAGVTEQFFGPGTRLTVL.

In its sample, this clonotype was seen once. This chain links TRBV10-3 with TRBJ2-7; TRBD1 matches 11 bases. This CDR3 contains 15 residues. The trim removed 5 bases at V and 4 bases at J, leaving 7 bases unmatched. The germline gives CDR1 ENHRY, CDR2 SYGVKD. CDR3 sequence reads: CAISPGQGASYEQYF. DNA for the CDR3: TGTGCCATCAGTCCTGGACAGGGGGCATCATACGAGCAGTACTTC.

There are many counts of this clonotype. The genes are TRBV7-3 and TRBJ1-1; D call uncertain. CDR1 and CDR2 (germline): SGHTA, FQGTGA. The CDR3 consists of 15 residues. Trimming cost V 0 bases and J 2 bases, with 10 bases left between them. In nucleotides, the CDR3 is TGTGCCAGCAGCTTAACGGCGGTCAGTAACACTGAAGCTTTCTTT. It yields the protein CASSLTAVSNTEAFF.

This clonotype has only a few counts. This chain's CDR3 is CSVDYVTDDYGYTF. In DNA, the CDR3 is TGCAGCGTTGATTATGTCACGGATGATTATGGCTACACCTTC. V is TRBV29-1 and J is TRBJ1-2; no definite D call. Trimming stripped 3 bases from V and 5 bases from J, with 16 bases between. Germline V gene lookup returns CDR1 SQVTM and CDR2 ANQGSEA. This CDR3 is 14 amino acids long.